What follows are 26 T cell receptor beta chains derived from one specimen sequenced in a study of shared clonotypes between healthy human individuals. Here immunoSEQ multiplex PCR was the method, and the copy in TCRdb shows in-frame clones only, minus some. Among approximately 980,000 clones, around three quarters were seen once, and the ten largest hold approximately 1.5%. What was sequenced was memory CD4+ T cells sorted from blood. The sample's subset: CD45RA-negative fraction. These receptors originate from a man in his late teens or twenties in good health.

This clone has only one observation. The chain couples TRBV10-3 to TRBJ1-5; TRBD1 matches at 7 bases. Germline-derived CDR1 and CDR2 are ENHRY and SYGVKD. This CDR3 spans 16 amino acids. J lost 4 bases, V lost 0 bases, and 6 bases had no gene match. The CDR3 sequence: CAISESARGENQPQHF. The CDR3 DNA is TGTGCCATCAGTGAGTCGGCCAGGGGGGAAAATCAGCCCCAGCATTTT.

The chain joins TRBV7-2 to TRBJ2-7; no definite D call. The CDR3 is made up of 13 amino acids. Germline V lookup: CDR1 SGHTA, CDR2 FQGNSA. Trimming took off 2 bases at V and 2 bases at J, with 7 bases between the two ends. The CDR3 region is CASSLSPPYEQYF. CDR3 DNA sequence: TGTGCCAGCAGCTTAAGTCCCCCCTACGAGCAGTACTTC. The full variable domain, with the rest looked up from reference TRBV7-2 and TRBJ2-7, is GAGVSQSPSNKVTEKGKDVELRCDPISGHTALYWYRQSLGQGLEFLIYFQGNSAPDKSGLPSDRFSAERTGGSVSTLTIQRTQQEDSAVYLCASSLSPPYEQYFGPGTRLTVT.

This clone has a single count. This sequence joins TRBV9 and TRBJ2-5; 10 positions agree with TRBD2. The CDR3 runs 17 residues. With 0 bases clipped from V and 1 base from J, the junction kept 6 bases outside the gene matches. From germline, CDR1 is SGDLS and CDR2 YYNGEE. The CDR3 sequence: CASSVAGSGGIQETQYF. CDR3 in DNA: TGTGCCAGCAGCGTAGCGGGTAGCGGGGGGATCCAAGAGACCCAGTACTTC.

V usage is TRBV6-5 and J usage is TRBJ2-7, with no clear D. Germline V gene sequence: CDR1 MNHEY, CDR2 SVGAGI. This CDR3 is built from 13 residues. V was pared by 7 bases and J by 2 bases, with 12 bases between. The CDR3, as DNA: TGTGCCAGCACAGCGACACACACCTACGAGCAGTACTTC. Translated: CASTATHTYEQYF.

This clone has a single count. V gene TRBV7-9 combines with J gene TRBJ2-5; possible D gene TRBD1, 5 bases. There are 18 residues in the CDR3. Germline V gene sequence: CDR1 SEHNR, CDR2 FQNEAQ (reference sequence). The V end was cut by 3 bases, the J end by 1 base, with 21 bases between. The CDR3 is CASSLPSDSIGRQETQYF. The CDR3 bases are TGTGCCAGCAGCTTGCCTTCCGACAGTATTGGACGCCAAGAGACCCAGTACTTC.

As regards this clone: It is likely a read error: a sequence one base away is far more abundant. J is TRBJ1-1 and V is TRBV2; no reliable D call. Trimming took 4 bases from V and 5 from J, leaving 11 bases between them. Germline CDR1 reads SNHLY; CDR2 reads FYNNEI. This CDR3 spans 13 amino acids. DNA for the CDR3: TGTGCCAGCAGTGCAGTCGAGAGGACTGAAGCTTTCTTT. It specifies CASSAVERTEAFF. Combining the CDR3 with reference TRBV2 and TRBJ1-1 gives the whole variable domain EPEVTQTPSHQVTQMGQEVILRCVPISNHLYFYWYRQILGQKVEFLVSFYNNEISEKSEIFDDQFSVERPDGSNFTLKIRSTKLEDSAMYFCASSAVERTEAFFGQGTRLTVV.

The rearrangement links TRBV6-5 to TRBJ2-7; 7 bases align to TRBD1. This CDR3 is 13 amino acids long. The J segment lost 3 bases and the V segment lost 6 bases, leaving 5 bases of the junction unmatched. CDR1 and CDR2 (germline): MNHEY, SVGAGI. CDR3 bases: TGTGCCAGCAGCCGGACAGGATACTACGAGCAGTACTTC. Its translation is CASSRTGYYEQYF.

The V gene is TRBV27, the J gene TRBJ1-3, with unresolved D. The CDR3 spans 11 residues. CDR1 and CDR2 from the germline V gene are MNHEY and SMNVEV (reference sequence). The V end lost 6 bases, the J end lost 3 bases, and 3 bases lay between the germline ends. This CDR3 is CASRDGNTIYF. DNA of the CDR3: TGTGCCAGCAGGGATGGAAACACCATATATTTT.

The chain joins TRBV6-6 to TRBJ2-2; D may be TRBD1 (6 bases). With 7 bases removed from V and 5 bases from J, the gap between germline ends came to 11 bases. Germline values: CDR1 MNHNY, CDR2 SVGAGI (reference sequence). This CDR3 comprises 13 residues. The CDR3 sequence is CASTPTGTGELFF. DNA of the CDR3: TGTGCCAGCACCCCGACAGGAACCGGGGAGCTGTTTTTT.

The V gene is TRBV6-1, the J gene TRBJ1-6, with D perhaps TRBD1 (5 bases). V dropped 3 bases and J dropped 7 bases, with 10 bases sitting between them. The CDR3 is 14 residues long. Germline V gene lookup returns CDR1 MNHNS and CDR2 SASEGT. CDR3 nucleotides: TGTGCCAGCAGTGAGACCAGGGTCAATTCACCCCTCCACTTT. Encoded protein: CASSETRVNSPLHF.

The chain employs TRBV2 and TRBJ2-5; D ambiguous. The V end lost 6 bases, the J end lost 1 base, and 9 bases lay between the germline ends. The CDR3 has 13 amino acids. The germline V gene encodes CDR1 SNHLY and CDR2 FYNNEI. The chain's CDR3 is CASRVGFQETQYF. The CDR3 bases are TGTGCCAGCAGAGTCGGCTTCCAAGAGACCCAGTACTTC.

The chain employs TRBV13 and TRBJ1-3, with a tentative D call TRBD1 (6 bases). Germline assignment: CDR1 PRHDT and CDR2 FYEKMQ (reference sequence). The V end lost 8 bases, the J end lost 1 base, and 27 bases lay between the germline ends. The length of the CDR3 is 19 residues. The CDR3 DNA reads TGTGCCAGCCGACTTTGGGGGGCTGGGGGGAAGTCTTCTGGAAACACCATATATTTT. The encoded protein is CASRLWGAGGKSSGNTIYF.

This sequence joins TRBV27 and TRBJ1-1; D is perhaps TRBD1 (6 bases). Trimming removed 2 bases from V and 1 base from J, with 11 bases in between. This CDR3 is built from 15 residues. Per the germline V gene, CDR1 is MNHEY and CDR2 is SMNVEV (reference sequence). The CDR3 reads CASSLAGGRNTEAFF. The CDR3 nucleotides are TGTGCCAGCAGTTTAGCCGGGGGGCGGAACACTGAAGCTTTCTTT.

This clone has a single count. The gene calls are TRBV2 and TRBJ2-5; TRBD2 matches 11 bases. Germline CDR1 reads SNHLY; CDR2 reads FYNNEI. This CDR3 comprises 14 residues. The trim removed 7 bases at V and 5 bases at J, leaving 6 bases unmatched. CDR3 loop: CASTLAGVAETQYF. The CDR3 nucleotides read TGTGCCAGCACACTAGCGGGAGTAGCGGAGACCCAGTACTTC.

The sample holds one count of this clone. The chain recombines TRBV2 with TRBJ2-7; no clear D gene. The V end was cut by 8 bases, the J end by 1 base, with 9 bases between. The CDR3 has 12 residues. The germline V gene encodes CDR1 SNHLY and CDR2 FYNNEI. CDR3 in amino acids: CASRAFSYEQYF. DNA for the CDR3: TGTGCCAGCCGTGCTTTTTCCTACGAGCAGTACTTC.

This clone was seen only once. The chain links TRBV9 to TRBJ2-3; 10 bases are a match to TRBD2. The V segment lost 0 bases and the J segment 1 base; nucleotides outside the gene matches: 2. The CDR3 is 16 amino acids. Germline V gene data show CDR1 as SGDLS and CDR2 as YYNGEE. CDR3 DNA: TGTGCCAGCAGCGTAGTGGGGACTAGCGGCACAGATACGCAGTATTTT. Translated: CASSVVGTSGTDTQYF.

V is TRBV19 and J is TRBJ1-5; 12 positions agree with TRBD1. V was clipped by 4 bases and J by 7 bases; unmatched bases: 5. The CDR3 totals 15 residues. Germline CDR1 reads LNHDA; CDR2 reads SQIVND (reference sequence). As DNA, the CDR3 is TGTGCCAGTAGTAAGGGACAGGGGGCAAGGCAGCCCCAGCATTTT. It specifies CASSKGQGARQPQHF.

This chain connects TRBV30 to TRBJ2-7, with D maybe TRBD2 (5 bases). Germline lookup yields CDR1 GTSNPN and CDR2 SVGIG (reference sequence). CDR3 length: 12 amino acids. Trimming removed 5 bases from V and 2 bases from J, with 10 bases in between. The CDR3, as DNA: TGTGCCTGGGGAAAGCGGACCTACGAGCAGTACTTC. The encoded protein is CAWGKRTYEQYF.

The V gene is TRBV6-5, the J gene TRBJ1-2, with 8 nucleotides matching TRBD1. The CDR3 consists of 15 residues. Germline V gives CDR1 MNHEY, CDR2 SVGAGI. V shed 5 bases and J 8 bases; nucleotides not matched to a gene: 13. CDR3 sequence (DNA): TGTGCCAGCAGTACAAAGACAGGGGCCACCTCCGGCTACACCTTC. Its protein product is CASSTKTGATSGYTF.

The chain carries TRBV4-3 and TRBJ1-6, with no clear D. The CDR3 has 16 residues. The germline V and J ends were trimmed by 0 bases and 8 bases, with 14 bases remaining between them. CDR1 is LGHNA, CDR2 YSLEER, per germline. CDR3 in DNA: TGCGCCAGCAGCCAAGATCCGACGGGTTCCTATTCACCCCTCCACTTT. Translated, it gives CASSQDPTGSYSPLHF.

CDR3 region: CASSLTGIDGELFF. In DNA form, the CDR3 reads TGTGCCAGCAGCTTGACAGGGATTGACGGGGAGCTGTTTTTT. V usage is TRBV5-6 and J usage is TRBJ2-2; a weak D match, TRBD1 (6 bases). Per the germline V gene, CDR1 is SGHDT and CDR2 is YYEEEE. V was cut by 1 base and J by 7 bases, with 11 bases left in between. CDR3 length equals 14 residues.

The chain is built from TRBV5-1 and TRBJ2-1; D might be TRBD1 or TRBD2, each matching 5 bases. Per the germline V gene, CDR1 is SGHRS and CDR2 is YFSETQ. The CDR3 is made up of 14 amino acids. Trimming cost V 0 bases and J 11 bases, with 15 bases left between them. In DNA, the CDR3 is TGCGCCAGCAGCTTGGAAGGGAAAGGGGAGAAGCAGTTCTTC. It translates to CASSLEGKGEKQFF.

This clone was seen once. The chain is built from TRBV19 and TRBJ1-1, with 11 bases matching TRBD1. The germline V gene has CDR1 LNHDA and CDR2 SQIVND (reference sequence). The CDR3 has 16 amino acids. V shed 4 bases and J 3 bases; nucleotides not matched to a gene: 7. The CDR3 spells CASSTRTGGFDTEAFF. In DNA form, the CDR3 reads TGTGCCAGTAGTACCCGGACAGGGGGCTTTGACACTGAAGCTTTCTTT.

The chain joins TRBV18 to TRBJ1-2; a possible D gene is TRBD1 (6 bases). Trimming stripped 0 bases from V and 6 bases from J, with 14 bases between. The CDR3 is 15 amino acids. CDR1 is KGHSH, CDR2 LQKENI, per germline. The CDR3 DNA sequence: TGTGCCAGCTCACCACCGGGTACAGGGCTGAATGGCTACACCTTC. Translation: CASSPPGTGLNGYTF.

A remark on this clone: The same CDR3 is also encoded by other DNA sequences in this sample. The CDR3 loop reads CASRTGNTDTQYF. DNA of the CDR3: TGTGCCAGCAGGACAGGCAACACAGATACGCAGTATTTT. The V call is TRBV27, the J call TRBJ2-3; D is perhaps TRBD1 (6 bases). Germline V CDR1 and CDR2: MNHEY, SMNVEV (reference sequence). The CDR3 covers 13 residues. V shed 6 bases and J shed 2 bases, with 9 bases lying between them.

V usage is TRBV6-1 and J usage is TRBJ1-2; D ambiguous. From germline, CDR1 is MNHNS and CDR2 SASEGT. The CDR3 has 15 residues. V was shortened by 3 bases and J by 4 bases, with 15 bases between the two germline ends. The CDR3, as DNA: TGTGCCAGCAGTGACTGGGCGCGATATCTCTATGGCTACACCTTC. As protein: CASSDWARYLYGYTF.